This TCR beta chain was recorded in a study of T-cell memory formation after mild COVID-19. Background on the study: TCR clusters were largely donor specific. Study observations and caveats: Contracting CD4+ clones were located mainly in CM and EM, and CD8+ clones in EMRA. Specificity for SARS-CoV-2 was not confirmed among the second-wave clones peaking on day 37. Later expanders leaned CD4+, whereas day 15 to 85 contracting clones were balanced CD4/CD8.

CDR1 is MGHRA and CDR2 is YSYEKL in the germline V gene. Trimming removed 4 bases at V and 2 bases at J, with 9 bases between. The CDR3 totals 14 residues. TCRdb ran MiXCR on the 5' RACE reads and lists one entry per CDR3 protein. Of about 110,000 distinct CDR3 sequences listed, over 15% are singletons. With regard to this clonotype: Its antigen remains unidentified.

This TCR was recovered from a man between 18 and 29 years old who had mild COVID-19 (a few samples of this study predate the infection). Cell type and time point are not known. Sample: PBMCs or a T cell subset sorted from them (not recorded which). The chain employs TRBV4-1 and TRBJ1-5; no clear D. The CDR3 sequence: CASSPREGNQPQHF. The DNA of the CDR3 is TGCGCCAGCAGCCCCCGGGAAGGCAATCAGCCCCAGCATTTT.